The 22 T cell receptor beta chains below were found in one sample sequenced in a study of T and B cells in COVID-19 patients. Each TRB amplification used roughly 230-550 ng of genomic DNA from blood. BIOMED2 TRB-A/B primer pools were used in multiplex TRB PCR. TCRdb re-derived calls from the multiplex PCR reads in MiXCR, one entry per CDR3 protein. The sample has several thousand distinct CDR3 sequences, 25% to 35% seen once; the top ten hold approximately 35%. Sequenced input: blood. These receptors all come from a human donor with active COVID-19. The donor label of this sample is uncertain.

The V call is TRBV18, the J call TRBJ1-1; D is unclear. There are 15 residues in the CDR3. Germline V gives CDR1 KGHSH, CDR2 LQKENI. Trimming stripped 4 bases from V and 3 bases from J, with 15 bases between. The CDR3 region is CASSRDNHGDTEAFF. CDR3 nucleotides: TGTGCCAGCTCACGAGACAACCATGGCGACACTGAAGCTTTCTTT.

This clonotype was seen more than once but under ten times. This rearrangement joins TRBV27 to TRBJ1-2; 7 bases are a match to TRBD1. The CDR3 has 15 residues. CDR1 MNHEY and CDR2 SMNVEV come from the germline V gene (reference sequence). Trimming removed 6 bases from V and 0 bases from J; junction bases left unmatched: 7. The CDR3 DNA reads TGTGCCAGCAGCCCGAGACAGGGAGCTAACTATGGCTACACCTTC. Translating gives CASSPRQGANYGYTF.

By sample share, this clonotype is medium-sized. The chain combines TRBV6-5 with TRBJ2-2; D ambiguous. CDR1 is MNHEY, CDR2 SVGAGI, per germline. V lost 2 bases and J 8 bases, leaving 6 bases between the germline ends. CDR3 length: 12 amino acids. The CDR3 bases are TGTGCCAGCAGTTACCCGCGGGGGGAGCTGTTTTTT. This encodes CASSYPRGELFF.

This clonotype came up a few times. This sequence joins TRBV7-2 and TRBJ2-5; D is undetermined. This CDR3 comprises 14 residues. The V gene lost 5 bases and the J gene lost 2 bases, with 12 bases spanning the gap. The germline V gene encodes CDR1 SGHTA and CDR2 FQGNSA. The CDR3 nucleotides are TGTGCCAGCAGCCCTCAACTGGCTCAAGAGACCCAGTACTTC. This gives the protein CASSPQLAQETQYF.

The rearrangement links TRBV6-2 or TRBV6-3 to TRBJ1-1; D ambiguous. V was pared by 11 bases and J by 4 bases, with 11 bases between. Looked up from germline, CDR1 is MNHEY and CDR2 is SVGEGT. CDR3 size: 11 residues. The CDR3 sequence: CAASGGTEAFF. The CDR3 DNA reads TGTGCCGCTAGCGGAGGCACTGAAGCTTTCTTT.

This sequence joins TRBV5-1 and TRBJ2-7, with D possibly matching TRBD2 (8 bases). Germline CDR1 reads SGHRS; CDR2 reads YFSETQ. Between the trimmed V and J ends, which lost 3 bases and 4 bases, there was a span of 17 bases. The CDR3 length is 15 residues. CDR3 in amino acids: CASSSGGARGYEQYF. CDR3 nucleotides: TGCGCCAGCAGCTCCGGGGGGGCCAGGGGGTACGAGCAGTACTTC.

J is TRBJ2-7 and V is TRBV5-1; 11 nucleotides match TRBD1. The trim removed 4 bases at V and 0 bases at J, leaving 9 bases unmatched. CDR1 and CDR2 (germline): SGHRS, YFSETQ. The CDR3 is 17 residues long. This CDR3 is CASSPFRDRGSSYEQYF. The CDR3 DNA reads TGCGCCAGCAGCCCCTTCCGGGACAGGGGGAGCTCCTACGAGCAGTACTTC.

This clonotype was seen a handful of times. This chain connects TRBV5-5 to TRBJ1-5, with D possibly TRBD1 on 6 matching bases. The germline V and J ends were trimmed by 0 bases and 3 bases, with 10 bases remaining between them. Germline CDR1 SGHKS, CDR2 YYEKEE (reference sequence). The CDR3 spans 15 residues. CDR3 protein: CASSLEQGNNQPQHF. For the CDR3, the DNA is TGTGCCAGCAGCTTGGAACAGGGCAACAATCAGCCCCAGCATTTT.

This clonotype was detected only a few times. This chain connects TRBV12-3 or TRBV12-4 to TRBJ1-2; no firm D call. Trimming shortened V by 7 bases and J by 3 bases, and 12 bases separated the two germline ends. The CDR3 runs 13 residues. This CDR3 reads CASTLTLDYGYTF. In nucleotides, the CDR3 is TGTGCCAGCACCCTTACACTGGACTATGGCTACACCTTC.

This clonotype showed up just a few times. V and J are TRBV5-3 and TRBJ2-7, with 7 bases fitting TRBD2. TRBV5-3 is given ORF status, its function remaining uncertain. V trimming: 1 base; J trimming: 5 bases; junction bases outside the gene matches: 3. This CDR3 region has 13 residues. In DNA form, the CDR3 reads TGTGCCAGAAGCTTGAGTGCGGGGGACGAGCAGTACTTC. Encoded protein: CARSLSAGDEQYF.

This clonotype turned up a few times. CDR3 in amino acids: CAWGPSQETQYF. The CDR3, as DNA: TGTGCCTGGGGTCCTTCCCAAGAGACCCAGTACTTC. The chain recombines TRBV30 with TRBJ2-5; D not certain. Germline CDR1 and CDR2: GTSNPN and SVGIG (reference sequence). The length of the CDR3 is 12 residues. With 5 bases removed from V and 1 base from J, the gap between germline ends came to 8 bases.

This clonotype is labeled medium-sized. CDR3 bases: TGTGCCAGCAGTTCGGAGAGCCTGGGGGAAAAACTGTTTTTT. Protein: CASSSESLGEKLFF. J is TRBJ1-4 and V is TRBV6-5; D is uncertain. V was trimmed by 4 bases and J by 8 bases, leaving 14 bases between them. Germline V gives CDR1 MNHEY, CDR2 SVGAGI. The CDR3 is 14 residues long.

The chain carries TRBV6-6 and TRBJ1-5; 11 nucleotides agree with TRBD1. V was pared by 7 bases and J by 5 bases, with 10 bases of the junction left unmatched. Germline loops: CDR1 MNHNY, CDR2 SVGAGI (reference sequence). The CDR3 is 16 amino acids. The DNA of the CDR3 is TGTGCCAGCACCGGACAGGGGGCGCAGGGATATCAGCCCCAGCATTTT. Residues: CASTGQGAQGYQPQHF.

V is TRBV14 and J is TRBJ2-1; D is possibly TRBD1 (5 bases). The ends were cut back, 0 bases at V and 0 bases at J, with 12 bases in the middle. This CDR3 has 17 residues. Germline-derived CDR1 and CDR2 are SGHDN and FVKESK. Here the CDR3 DNA reads TGTGCCAGCAGCCAAGATGCAGGGTTCCCCTCCTACAATGAGCAGTTCTTC. This translates into CASSQDAGFPSYNEQFF. The full variable domain, with the rest looked up from reference TRBV14 and TRBJ2-1, is EAGVTQFPSHSVIEKGQTVTLRCDPISGHDNLYWYRRVMGKEIKFLLHFVKESKQDESGMPNNRFLAERTGGTYSTLKVQPAELEDSGVYFCASSQDAGFPSYNEQFFGPGTRLTVL.

The rearrangement links TRBV24-1 to TRBJ2-1; TRBD2 aligns across 7 bases. This CDR3 is built from 15 residues. Germline CDR1 KGHDR, CDR2 SFDVKD. Trimming at V came to 5 bases and at J to 3 bases, leaving 6 bases not matched to a gene. CDR3 coding DNA: TGTGCCACCAGTGGCGGGGAGGGCGACTACAATGAGCAGTTCTTC. It translates to CATSGGEGDYNEQFF.

By sample share, this clonotype is medium-sized. CDR3 loop: CASLGERQTQYF. The CDR3 DNA reads as TGTGCCAGCCTGGGGGAACGGCAGACCCAGTACTTC. The genes are TRBV5-6 and TRBJ2-5, with D perhaps assigned TRBD1 or TRBD2 (5 bases each). CDR3 size: 12 residues. Germline V gives CDR1 SGHDT, CDR2 YYEEEE. V dropped 7 bases and J dropped 6 bases, with 13 bases sitting between them.

CDR3 in amino acids: CASSLLLGSGANVLTF. CDR3 sequence (DNA): TGCGCCAGCAGCTTACTTCTCGGCTCTGGGGCCAACGTCCTGACTTTC. The genes are TRBV5-1 and TRBJ2-6; no reliable D call. Germline CDR1 reads SGHRS; CDR2 reads YFSETQ. The CDR3 is 16 amino acids. The V end was cut by 2 bases, the J end by 0 bases, with 9 bases between. Supplemented by reference TRBV5-1 and TRBJ2-6, the full variable domain reads KAGVTQTPRYLIKTRGQQVTLSCSPISGHRSVSWYQQTPGQGLQFLFEYFSETQRNKGNFPGRFSGRQFSNSRSEMNVSTLELGDSALYLCASSLLLGSGANVLTFGAGSRLTVL.

Judged by abundance, this clonotype is medium-sized. The V gene is TRBV6-5, the J gene TRBJ2-1; 7 positions agree with TRBD2. CDR1 and CDR2 from the germline V gene are MNHEY and SVGAGI. The V gene end was trimmed by 6 bases and the J gene end by 4 bases; junction bases not matched to a gene: 6. This CDR3 has 14 residues. CDR3 residues: CASRRSGGYNEQFF. The CDR3 coding sequence is TGTGCCAGCAGACGGTCGGGGGGATACAATGAGCAGTTCTTC.

This rearrangement joins TRBV5-6 to TRBJ2-6; TRBD1 matches 8 bases. Trimming removed 4 bases from V and 0 bases from J; junction bases left unmatched: 6. The germline V gene encodes CDR1 SGHDT and CDR2 YYEEEE. The CDR3 consists of 17 residues. The CDR3 loop is CASSTITGGSGANVLTF. The CDR3 DNA sequence: TGTGCCAGCAGCACAATTACAGGGGGCTCTGGGGCCAACGTCCTGACTTTC.

By proportion, this clonotype is medium-sized (0.01 to 0.1%). The V call is TRBV11-1, the J call TRBJ1-1; D not certain. CDR3 length: 13 residues. The germline CDR1 and CDR2 sequences are SGHAT and FQDESV (reference sequence). V lost 1 base and J lost 5, with 8 bases in between. CDR3 DNA: TGTGCCAGCAGCTTAGGAGTAGGGACTGAAGCTTTCTTT. Translated, it gives CASSLGVGTEAFF. Filled out from reference TRBV11-1 and TRBJ1-1, the complete variable domain reads EAEVAQSPRYKITEKSQAVAFWCDPISGHATLYWYRQILGQGPELLVQFQDESVVDDSQLPKDRFSAERLKGVDSTLKIQPAELGDSAMYLCASSLGVGTEAFFGQGTRLTVV.

The DNA of the CDR3 is TGTGCCAGCTCACCAAGGGAGGGGACGGGGGAAAAACTGTTTTTT. This translates into CASSPREGTGEKLFF. The chain links TRBV18 to TRBJ1-4, with D possibly matching TRBD1 (5 bases). The V and J ends lost 2 bases and 8 bases respectively, with 15 bases between them. Germline CDR1 and CDR2: KGHSH and LQKENI. There are 15 residues in the CDR3.

Points on this clonotype: Just one base apart from a much larger clone, this may be a read error. The chain carries TRBV6-5 and TRBJ2-7, with TRBD1 identical over 7 bases. The CDR3 loop spans 16 amino acids. The germline CDR1 and CDR2 sequences are MNHEY and SVGAGI. The CDR3 DNA is TGTACCAGCAGTTACCGTACAGGGGCTGCGTACTACGAGCAGTACTTC. The encoded protein is CTSSYRTGAAYYEQYF.